This T cell receptor beta chain was documented in a study of cytomegalovirus exposure and HLA in healthy donors. Regarding the study as a whole: The study listed about 150 cytomegalovirus-associated TCR beta chains. Most TCR sequences were rare, but some public TCRs occurred in many donors. Sequencing artifact likely explains a cluster of highly shared sequence variants.

The CDR3 has 12 amino acids. V lost 1 base to trimming and J lost 6 bases, with 7 bases between them. The germline V gene has CDR1 SGHTA and CDR2 FQGNSA. A remark on this clone: What it binds is not known.

There were likely unrecorded immune exposures, though donors were nominally healthy when sampled. The study ran its PCR with 60 Vbeta and 13 Jbeta primers. TCRdb's table, derived via immunoSEQ multiplex PCR, lists solely in-frame clones and lacks some. The sample includes approximately 120,000 clones. The chain is built from TRBV7-2 and TRBJ2-7, with D perhaps TRBD2 (6 bases). The sequenced sample was PBMCs. This TCR was recovered from a man between 18 and 35 years old in good health and CMV-seronegative. This CDR3 reads CASSLDGGEQYF. The CDR3 nucleotides are TGTGCCAGCAGCTTAGACGGGGGCGAGCAGTACTTC. Variable domain in full (rest from reference TRBV7-2 and TRBJ2-7): GAGVSQSPSNKVTEKGKDVELRCDPISGHTALYWYRQSLGQGLEFLIYFQGNSAPDKSGLPSDRFSAERTGGSVSTLTIQRTQQEDSAVYLCASSLDGGEQYFGPGTRLTVT.